The 24 T cell receptor beta chains given below trace back to one sample, sequenced in a study of CD8+CD57+ T cells in acquired aplastic anemia (dated by TCRdb to between 2018 and 2020). Sequenced on an Illumina HiSeq 2000. TCR beta VDJ combination and CDR3 sequence profiling used genomic DNA as the template. The public reads were reprocessed in TCRdb via fastp at Q25 and MiXCR, keeping in-frame beta chains. Under each unique CDR3 protein, matching rows form one entry showing the most common genes and DNA. This sample lists 150,000 to 200,000 distinct CDR3 sequences; approximately 44% were detected once. Over 0.95% of the sample rests with the top ten. Sequencing was done on a sample of sorted CD4+, CD8+, or CD8+CD57+ T cells (not recorded which) from PBMCs. Every receptor here comes from a human donor in good health.

In regard to this clonotype: A much larger clonotype is one base distant, so this may be a read error. V is TRBV20-1 and J is TRBJ2-1, with 10 bases identical to TRBD2. CDR3 size: 14 residues. With 4 bases clipped from V and 10 bases from J, the junction kept 10 bases outside the gene matches. Germline V lookup: CDR1 DFQATT, CDR2 SNEGSKA (reference sequence). CDR3: CSAKSSGSFYEQFF. DNA for the CDR3: TGCAGTGCTAAATCTAGCGGGAGTTTCTACGAGCAGTTCTTC.

The chain joins TRBV29-1 to TRBJ1-1; the D gene is possibly TRBD1 (6 bases). Germline V gene data show CDR1 as SQVTM and CDR2 as ANQGSEA. The length of the CDR3 is 13 residues. The V and J ends lost 5 bases and 1 base respectively, with 11 bases between them. CDR3 nucleotides: TGCAGCGTTAGGGGGGTAGGGAACACTGAAGCTTTCTTT. It encodes CSVRGVGNTEAFF.

The rearrangement joins TRBV6-5 to TRBJ1-2; 8 bases map to TRBD1. The germline V gene has CDR1 MNHEY and CDR2 SVGAGI. The CDR3 runs to 15 residues. V shed 4 bases, J shed 4 bases, and the junction held 8 bases outside the gene matches. CDR3 sequence (DNA): TGTGCCAGCAGTTCCTTGGACAGGGAAGGCTATGGCTACACCTTC. Its translation is CASSSLDREGYGYTF.

The chain uses TRBV20-1 and TRBJ2-3, with 9 positions matching TRBD2. With V trimmed by 6 bases and J by 3 bases, 13 bases remained unmatched. The CDR3 loop spans 16 amino acids. Germline V lookup: CDR1 DFQATT, CDR2 SNEGSKA (reference sequence). CDR3: CSAILRASGMTDTQYF. In DNA, the CDR3 is TGCAGTGCCATACTCAGGGCTAGCGGGATGACAGATACGCAGTATTTT.

This clonotype was seen repeatedly, ten times or more. The chain has TRBV20-1 and TRBJ2-5; 14 bases match TRBD2. The V and J ends lost 5 bases and 5 bases, in that order; junction bases with no gene match: 1. The CDR3 loop spans 13 amino acids. Looked up from germline, CDR1 is DFQATT and CDR2 is SNEGSKA (reference sequence). In nucleotides, the CDR3 is TGCAGTGCTGGGACTAGCGGGAGCGAGACCCAGTACTTC. Its translation: CSAGTSGSETQYF.

The chain is built from TRBV24-1 and TRBJ1-5, with 7 nucleotides matching TRBD1. Germline loops: CDR1 KGHDR, CDR2 SFDVKD. V shed 5 bases, J shed 2 bases, and the junction held 8 bases outside the gene matches. This CDR3 comprises 16 residues. Here the CDR3 reads CATSAGTASRNQPQHF. CDR3 nucleotides: TGTGCCACCAGTGCCGGGACAGCTTCGCGCAATCAGCCCCAGCATTTT.

V usage is TRBV19 and J usage is TRBJ2-1; D is unresolved. V shed 5 bases and J shed 4 bases, with 9 bases lying between them. This CDR3 has 13 amino acids. The germline V gene encodes CDR1 LNHDA and CDR2 SQIVND (reference sequence). CDR3 protein: CASSHASYNEQFF. Written as DNA, the CDR3 is TGTGCCAGTAGTCACGCTTCTTACAATGAGCAGTTCTTC.

The rearrangement joins TRBV19 to TRBJ1-2; no reliable D call. Trimming pared 5 bases from V and 7 bases from J, leaving 17 bases between. Germline lookup yields CDR1 LNHDA and CDR2 SQIVND (reference sequence). CDR3 length: 14 amino acids. The CDR3 protein is CASSPRYGLSGYTF. The CDR3 bases are TGTGCCAGTAGTCCCCGTTATGGTTTGAGTGGCTACACCTTC.

The J gene is TRBJ2-7, the V gene TRBV29-1; a weak D match, TRBD1 (6 bases). Germline CDR1 SQVTM, CDR2 ANQGSEA. There are 12 residues in the CDR3. V lost 6 bases to trimming and J lost 3 bases, with 12 bases between them. This chain's CDR3 is CSVWDKNYEQYF. The CDR3 nucleotides read TGCAGCGTGTGGGACAAGAACTACGAGCAGTACTTC.

This chain joins TRBV29-1 and TRBJ2-7; TRBD2 might be the D (7 bases). This CDR3 has 15 amino acids. CDR1 SQVTM and CDR2 ANQGSEA come from the germline V gene. V was trimmed by 7 bases and J by 3 bases, leaving 22 bases between them. CDR3 sequence: CSALSGRGAFYEQYF. CDR3 nucleotides: TGCAGCGCCCTTAGTGGTCGGGGGGCCTTCTACGAGCAGTACTTC.

Concerning this clonotype itself: As the CDR3 is not closed by the conserved phenylalanine or tryptophan, this likely results from a read error. No DNA is shown, since the ends of the CDR3 on it are uncertain; the CDR3 is the one TCRdb lists. The V and J genes are TRBV24-1 and TRBJ1-2. Counting both end residues, the CDR3 totals 8 amino acids. Germline V gives CDR1 KGHDR, CDR2 SFDVKD. The CDR3 is CATSGRGG.

The chain recombines TRBV20-1 with TRBJ2-7; TRBD1 might be the D (6 bases). This CDR3 has 13 amino acids. CDR1 and CDR2 from the germline V gene are DFQATT and SNEGSKA (reference sequence). Trimming shortened V by 5 bases and J by 1 base, and 12 bases separated the two germline ends. The CDR3 here is CSAGNRVSYEQYF. The CDR3 DNA follows: TGCAGTGCTGGGAACAGGGTTTCCTACGAGCAGTACTTC.

This clonotype was counted ten times or more. This sequence joins TRBV20-1 and TRBJ2-1, with a tentative D call TRBD2 (6 bases). This CDR3 is built from 12 residues. The germline V gene has CDR1 DFQATT and CDR2 SNEGSKA (reference sequence). This chain's CDR3 is CSGSGSFDEQFF. The CDR3 coding sequence is TGCAGCGGTAGCGGATCTTTCGATGAGCAGTTCTTC.

The V and J genes are TRBV7-3 and TRBJ1-4; D gene ambiguous. Trimming removed 1 base at V and 13 bases at J, with 1 base between. From germline, CDR1 is SGHTA and CDR2 FQGTGA. There are 9 residues in the CDR3. CDR3 nucleotide sequence: TGTGCCAGCAGCTTAAGACTGTTTTTT. Protein product: CASSLRLFF.

The chain combines TRBV19 with TRBJ1-5; possibly TRBD1 for D (5 bases). Germline V gives CDR1 LNHDA, CDR2 SQIVND (reference sequence). This CDR3 has 16 amino acids. Trimming cost V 6 bases and J 1 base, with 16 bases left between them. The CDR3 sequence is CASSQSGGGSNQPQHF. CDR3 coding DNA: TGTGCCAGTAGCCAGAGCGGGGGGGGGAGCAATCAGCCCCAGCATTTT.

The sample holds many counts of this clonotype. This rearrangement joins TRBV5-1 to TRBJ1-2; TRBD1 matches at 7 bases. CDR3 size: 13 residues. The germline gives CDR1 SGHRS, CDR2 YFSETQ. V shed 5 bases, J shed 4 bases, and the junction held 5 bases outside the gene matches. The CDR3 protein is CASRRQGAYGYTF. As DNA, the CDR3 is TGCGCCAGCAGACGACAGGGTGCCTATGGCTACACCTTC. Complete variable domain (other parts from reference TRBV5-1 and TRBJ1-2): KAGVTQTPRYLIKTRGQQVTLSCSPISGHRSVSWYQQTPGQGLQFLFEYFSETQRNKGNFPGRFSGRQFSNSRSEMNVSTLELGDSALYLCASRRQGAYGYTFGSGTRLTVV.

This clonotype was recorded many times. The chain recombines TRBV6-1 with TRBJ2-7; D not resolved. V dropped 2 bases and J dropped 2 bases, with 4 bases sitting between them. This CDR3 comprises 12 residues. Germline loops: CDR1 MNHNS, CDR2 SASEGT. The CDR3 is CASSETPYEQYF. The CDR3 nucleotides are TGTGCCAGCAGTGAAACCCCCTACGAGCAGTACTTC.

The CDR3 nucleotides are TGTGCCACCAGTGATCTGCAGGGAGCTTTCTTT. It is translated as CATSDLQGAFF. The chain is built from TRBV24-1 and TRBJ1-1; weak D call: TRBD1 (5 bases). Per germline, CDR1 KGHDR and CDR2 SFDVKD. This CDR3 region has 11 residues. V lost 3 bases and J 10 bases, leaving 8 bases between the germline ends.

This clonotype was recorded at least ten times. V is TRBV14 and J is TRBJ2-7; no reliable D call. Germline V CDR1 and CDR2: SGHDN, FVKESK. The CDR3 covers 15 residues. Trimming pared 5 bases from V and 0 bases from J, leaving 14 bases between. DNA of the CDR3: TGTGCCAGCAGCTTCCAGGCTGGAGCCTCCTACGAGCAGTACTTC. Its translation is CASSFQAGASYEQYF.

The rearrangement joins TRBV25-1 to TRBJ1-1; no definite D call. Germline V gene lookup returns CDR1 MGHDK and CDR2 SYGVNS. V was shortened by 1 base and J by 3 bases, with 6 bases between the two germline ends. This CDR3 has 13 amino acids. CDR3 nucleotide sequence: TGTGCCAGCAGTGAATTCCAGGACACTGAAGCTTTCTTT. It specifies CASSEFQDTEAFF.

The gene calls are TRBV9 and TRBJ2-2, with D perhaps matching TRBD1 or TRBD2 (6 bases each). Looked up from germline, CDR1 is SGDLS and CDR2 is YYNGEE. This CDR3 spans 16 amino acids. Trimming removed 1 base at V and 0 bases at J, with 10 bases between. The CDR3 here is CASSVYRDSNTGELFF. CDR3 bases: TGTGCCAGCAGCGTATACAGGGACTCGAACACCGGGGAGCTGTTTTTT.

This clonotype was seen a handful of times. J is TRBJ2-1 and V is TRBV11-2; D not resolved. The V gene's germline CDR1 is SGHAT and CDR2 FQNNGV. This CDR3 region has 16 residues. Trimming took 0 bases from V and 5 from J, leaving 14 bases between them. CDR3 in DNA: TGTGCCAGCAGCTTAGATGGGTACCGACTTAACAATGAGCAGTTCTTC. Protein sequence: CASSLDGYRLNNEQFF.

The CDR3 reads CASSQDLRGAGYTF. As DNA, the CDR3 is TGTGCCAGCAGCCAAGATCTGAGGGGCGCTGGCTACACCTTC. The rearrangement links TRBV4-2 to TRBJ1-2, with TRBD1 as a possible D gene (5 bases). The germline V gene has CDR1 LGHNA and CDR2 YNFKEQ. Trimming removed 0 bases at V and 7 bases at J, with 12 bases between. The CDR3 length is 14 residues.

This clonotype was observed at least ten times. The V gene is TRBV6-1, the J gene TRBJ1-5; the match to TRBD1 covers 7 bases. Germline CDR1 is MNHNS and CDR2 is SASEGT. After removal of 7 bases from V and 7 bases from J, the junction contained 10 bases not matched to a gene. This CDR3 has 14 amino acids. The CDR3 protein is CASTEQGLSQPQHF. In DNA form, the CDR3 reads TGTGCCAGCACCGAACAGGGGCTGAGCCAGCCCCAGCATTTT.